This T cell receptor beta chain came from a study of vaccination and CD4 T cells after COVID-19. Specified treatment: 10-day PBMC culture with coronavirus spike peptide pools or control peptides (ViraFEST assay). Investigators obtained the unexposed donor's CD4+ T cells before the COVID-19 pandemic (2011-2018). Antigen-specific T cells were expanded with peptide pools by ViraFEST, and TCRs were then sequenced. The culture of more than 1.5 million PBMCs per well included approximately 10 IU/ml IL-2 and approximately 9.2 ug/ml peptide pools. Following a culture period (around nine days), negative selection was used to isolate CD4+ T cells. Findings and caveats of the study: This study had few convalescent patients and no early post-infection samples.

The CDR3 contains 15 residues. Per the germline V gene, CDR1 is DFQATT and CDR2 is SNEGSKA (reference sequence). V lost 6 bases and J lost 8, with 23 bases in between. With the Oncomine TCR Beta short-read assay, DNA from cultured CD4+ T cells was sequenced. From cultured CD4+ T cells, genomic DNA was extracted. TCRdb passed the PCR reads through MiXCR, listing each CDR3 protein once. Of several thousand distinct CDR3 sequences in the sample, 36% are singletons; the top ten hold roughly a fifth. For this clonotype: What it binds is unknown.

The TCR sequence derives from a human donor in good health. The chain combines TRBV20-1 with TRBJ2-1; TRBD2 might be the D (6 bases). Sequenced: CD4+ T cells from blood, cultured in vitro. Here the CDR3 DNA reads TGCAGTGCCCCAAGGCGGGGAGGTCCTGGGGATGAGCAGTTCTTC. Translation: CSAPRRGGPGDEQFF.